Listed below are T cell receptor beta chains from one sample, sequenced in a study of CD8 T cells in Susac syndrome. MiXCR was run by TCRdb on the immunoSEQ multiplex PCR reads, yielding one entry per CDR3 protein. The sample shows about 52,000 distinct CDR3 sequences, roughly 93% of them seen only once. The sample consisted of CD8+ T cells from PBMCs. The receptors originated from a human donor with multiple sclerosis. The conserved cysteine and the conserved F or W are not part of the CDR3 here.

TRBV12-3/TRBV12-4	ASRDRGSYEQY
TRBV6-6	ASSLTGGSANEKLF
TRBV7-2	ASSLLWRGDSYEQY
TRBV30	ASDRGWGQETQY
TRBV10-3	AIGDGTLNTEAF
TRBV12-3/TRBV12-4	ASSLEGQVNSPLH
TRBV12-3/TRBV12-4	ASSFFLQGAHNYGYT
TRBV6-1	ASSEAGGEHYEQY
TRBV6-6	ASTWTLNKETQY
TRBV29-1	SVVLAGGQLHEQF
TRBV13	ASSRQAMNTEAF
TRBV11-1	ASSPPGAGYGYT
TRBV12-3/TRBV12-4	ASSGLASYEQY
TRBV7-9	ASSLGLENSPLH
TRBV19	ASSSFWVQF
TRBV12-3/TRBV12-4	ASSLNRIRQH
TRBV2	ASRERFMNTEAF
TRBV29-1	SVVGGDGANVLT
TRBV29-1	SAKRGLYEQY
TRBV6-2/TRBV6-3	ASSSTSGGPPYNEQF
TRBV27	ASSPQGYEQY
TRBV29-1	SVETGDNYGYT
TRBV6-2/TRBV6-3	ASSYDLYEQY
TRBV20-1	SARDHGSSYNSPLH
TRBV27	ASSTTETYEQY
TRBV10-3	AIQENYGYT
TRBV20-1	SARGAGQPAAHITDTQY
TRBV6-2/TRBV6-3	ASSPFIPEAF
TRBV7-9	ASRVTGTEAF
TRBV27	ASRNFNFGNEQF
TRBV2	ASGQPQH
TRBV29-1	SVEGVWLVGNEQF
TRBV20-1	SAREDRDMGEQY
TRBV5-4	ASSLGAPKPLH
TRBV27	ASSPGSRENTEAF
TRBV5-4	ASSLYQGGTGELF
TRBV28	ASRLTQGRINEQY
TRBV7-9	ASSFDWSLSEQY
TRBV28	ASSPPPTDTQY
TRBV27	ASSLSLAGGNEQF
TRBV5-1	ASSLDRPPPLTD
TRBV10-3	AISEMSDEQY
TRBV7-3	ASSSTGSTAYS
TRBV24-1	ATSEGYNEQF
TRBV9	ASSVREGGYT
TRBV25-1	ASSEYGSPPEQF
TRBV10-2	ASSRTVADYGYT
TRBV20-1	SARDSGSGQHYGYT
TRBV6-5	ASSPTNTGELF